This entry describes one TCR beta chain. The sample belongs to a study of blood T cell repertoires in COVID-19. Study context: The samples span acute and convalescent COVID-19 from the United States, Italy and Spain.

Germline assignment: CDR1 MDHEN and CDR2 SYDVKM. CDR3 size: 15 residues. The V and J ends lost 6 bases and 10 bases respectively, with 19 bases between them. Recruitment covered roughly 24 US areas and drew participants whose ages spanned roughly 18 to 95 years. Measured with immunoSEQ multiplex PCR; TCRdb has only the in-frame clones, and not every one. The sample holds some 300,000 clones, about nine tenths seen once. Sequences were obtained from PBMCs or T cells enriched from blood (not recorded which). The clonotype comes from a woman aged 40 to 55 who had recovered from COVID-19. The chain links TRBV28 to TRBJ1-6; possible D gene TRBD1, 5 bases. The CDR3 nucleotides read TGTGCCAGCAGAGTCTCGGCGGGGCGGTGGTCACCCCTCCACTTT. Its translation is CASRVSAGRWSPLHF.